These 12 T cell receptor beta chains were all obtained from the same sample, sequenced in a study of blood T cell repertoires in COVID-19. The table came from immunoSEQ multiplex PCR; TCRdb's copy has only in-frame clones and leaves some out. The sample gives about 320,000 clones, 75% to 90% of which show up once; 5% to 5.5% is in the top ten. The sequenced sample was PBMCs or T cells enriched from blood (not recorded which). The receptors derive from a man aged 55 to 70 who had recovered from COVID-19.

The chain employs TRBV5-1 and TRBJ2-2; 8 bases are shared with TRBD2. Germline V gene data show CDR1 as SGHRS and CDR2 as YFSETQ. V lost 4 bases, J lost 6 bases, and 8 bases stayed unmatched. The CDR3 runs 15 residues. The CDR3 here is CASSPETSASGELFF. In nucleotides, the CDR3 is TGCGCCAGCAGCCCGGAGACTAGCGCCTCCGGGGAGCTGTTTTTT.

This chain uses TRBV4-1 with TRBJ1-1, with unresolved D. V gave up 0 bases and J gave up 1 base, with 9 bases separating them. Germline CDR1 is MGHRA and CDR2 is YSYEKL. The CDR3 covers 15 residues. CDR3 sequence: CASSQDRGTNTEAFF. CDR3 in DNA: TGCGCCAGCAGCCAAGATCGTGGCACGAACACTGAAGCTTTCTTT.

The CDR3 coding sequence is TGTGCCAGCAGCCGGGACAGAAACTATGGCTACACCTTC. It yields the protein CASSRDRNYGYTF. V gene TRBV7-8 combines with J gene TRBJ1-2; the match to TRBD1 covers 7 bases. In germline, CDR1 is SGHVS, CDR2 FQNEAQ. The CDR3 runs 13 residues. J gave up 2 bases and V 5 bases, and 2 bases lay outside the gene matches.

This clone was counted a single time. This chain joins TRBV5-1 and TRBJ1-1; a possible D gene is TRBD1 (5 bases). V was pared by 3 bases and J by 5 bases, with 20 bases between. This CDR3 is built from 16 residues. From germline, CDR1 is SGHRS and CDR2 YFSETQ. The CDR3 DNA sequence: TGCGCCAGCAGCTACAACCCCACCGGGGGGAGTACTGAAGCTTTCTTT. Translation: CASSYNPTGGSTEAFF.

This clone has a handful of counts. The chain recombines TRBV27 with TRBJ1-1; 7 bases line up with TRBD1. The CDR3 runs 14 residues. Trimming at V came to 5 bases and at J to 2 bases, leaving 5 bases not matched to a gene. Germline CDR1 is MNHEY and CDR2 is SMNVEV (reference sequence). This CDR3 is CASSRQGGNTEAFF. In DNA form, the CDR3 reads TGTGCCAGCAGTCGACAGGGAGGCAACACTGAAGCTTTCTTT.

The chain joins TRBV5-1 to TRBJ2-5; 7 bases agree with TRBD2. Germline V gene data show CDR1 as SGHRS and CDR2 as YFSETQ. Losses at the gene ends were 3 bases for V and 5 bases for J; bases not matched to a gene: 7. The CDR3 loop spans 14 amino acids. In DNA, the CDR3 is TGCGCCAGCAGCTCGTGGACTAGTGGGGAGACCCAGTACTTC. This gives the protein CASSSWTSGETQYF. Combining the CDR3 with reference TRBV5-1 and TRBJ2-5 gives the whole variable domain KAGVTQTPRYLIKTRGQQVTLSCSPISGHRSVSWYQQTPGQGLQFLFEYFSETQRNKGNFPGRFSGRQFSNSRSEMNVSTLELGDSALYLCASSSWTSGETQYFGPGTRLLVL.

The genes are TRBV5-1 and TRBJ1-2, with D unclear. The germline V gene has CDR1 SGHRS and CDR2 YFSETQ. CDR3 length: 13 amino acids. Trimming cost V 2 bases and J 8 bases, with 13 bases left between them. CDR3 protein: CASSLDLGWGYTF. The CDR3 bases are TGCGCCAGCAGCTTAGACCTAGGTTGGGGCTACACCTTC.

The chain joins TRBV7-9 to TRBJ2-7; a weak D match, TRBD1 (7 bases). This CDR3 is built from 15 residues. Trimming removed 2 bases from V and 7 bases from J, with 18 bases in between. Germline CDR1 and CDR2: SEHNR and FQNEAQ (reference sequence). CDR3 coding DNA: TGTGCCAGCAGCTTAAGACAGGGAGGTCGGGGGGAGCAGTACTTC. It yields the protein CASSLRQGGRGEQYF.

The rearrangement uses TRBV6-6 and TRBJ1-3; no reliable D call. Trimming stripped 7 bases from V and 7 bases from J, with 14 bases between. Germline values: CDR1 MNHNY, CDR2 SVGAGI (reference sequence). CDR3 length: 13 amino acids. CDR3 sequence: CASNEARGNTIYF. As DNA, the CDR3 is TGTGCCAGCAACGAAGCTAGAGGGAACACCATATATTTT.

The chain's CDR3 is CASSQAGTSPYNEQFF. Written as DNA, the CDR3 is TGTGCCAGCAGCCAAGCCGGGACAAGTCCATACAATGAGCAGTTCTTC. This sequence joins TRBV2 and TRBJ2-1; TRBD1 might be the D (6 bases). The CDR3 consists of 16 residues. Germline V gene sequence: CDR1 SNHLY, CDR2 FYNNEI. The V end was cut by 6 bases, the J end by 4 bases, with 19 bases between.

This chain joins TRBV28 and TRBJ2-2; TRBD1 agrees at 11 bases. This CDR3 has 18 amino acids. With 8 bases clipped from V and 3 bases from J, the junction kept 14 bases outside the gene matches. CDR1 and CDR2 from the germline V gene are MDHEN and SYDVKM. CDR3 in DNA: TGTGCCAGCGGACAAACCGGGACAGGGGGTGGTCACACCGGGGAGCTGTTTTTT. It yields the protein CASGQTGTGGGHTGELFF.

The count of this clone is one. The chain links TRBV3-1 (or the pseudogene TRBV3-2) to TRBJ1-4; a weak D match, TRBD1 (5 bases). The length of the CDR3 is 15 residues. Germline V gene sequence: CDR1 LGHDT, CDR2 YNNKEL (reference sequence). The germline V and J ends were trimmed by 4 bases and 0 bases, with 9 bases remaining between them. The CDR3 reads CASSRGGTTNEKLFF. The CDR3 nucleotides read TGTGCCAGCAGCCGGGGGGGGACAACTAATGAAAAACTGTTTTTT.